This T cell receptor beta chain was obtained from a study of blood T cells in healthy people across ages. This clonotype was seen repeatedly, ten times or more. It was with a sample-barcoded 5' primer and a J-beta primer mix that a second PCR of roughly 7 to 12 cycles was run. TCRdb independently ran MiXCR on the 5' RACE reads; one entry per CDR3 protein. The top ten hold around 3% of the sample, which has approximately 800,000 distinct CDR3 sequences, 20% to 30% seen once. The length of the CDR3 is 16 residues. After removal of 5 bases from V and 7 bases from J, the junction contained 13 bases not matched to a gene. The same sample was also used in a study of T cells of mothers and their children.

Sequencing was done on a sample of blood. V is TRBV12-3 or TRBV12-4 and J is TRBJ2-1, with TRBD2 matching 8 bases. The sequence was collected from a boy aged 5 to 17 in good health. CDR3 DNA: TGTGCCAGCAGTACACCCGGGACTAGATCGTATAATGAGCAGTTCTTC. Its protein is CASSTPGTRSYNEQFF.